The T cell receptor beta chain described here comes from a study of PD-L1 blockade in urothelial cancer. Whole-study context: Analysis of blood occurred 3 weeks (second dose) and 6 weeks after treatment start. The median T cell count in blood samples was 141,255.

Germline V gives CDR1 MNHNS, CDR2 SASEGT. The CDR3 runs to 19 residues. J was trimmed by 3 bases and V by 2 bases; bases with no gene match: 15. The table came from immunoSEQ multiplex PCR; TCRdb's copy has only in-frame clones and leaves some out. The table shows 35,000 to 50,000 clones, with more than 75% occurring only once. This specimen consisted of PBMCs, obtained around atezolizumab (anti-PD-L1) treatment. The sequence was collected from a man between 65 and 80 years old with urothelial cancer. The V gene is TRBV6-1, the J gene TRBJ1-4; 7 bases are shared with TRBD1. The CDR3 is CASSEHTRLDRVSNEKLFF. In DNA form, the CDR3 reads TGTGCCAGCAGTGAACACACCCGCCTCGACAGGGTGTCTAATGAAAAACTGTTTTTT.